This T cell receptor beta chain was retrieved from a study of STAT5B mutations in CD4+ large granular lymphocyte leukemia. The data were produced by immunoSEQ multiplex PCR, yet TCRdb's version contains in-frame clones alone and is incomplete. The sample holds nearly 30,000 clones, under 85% seen once. General observations from the study: Without putative leukemic clones, patient CD4-sorted repertoires remained more clonal than healthy CD4+ repertoires. No patients shared main leukemic clonotypes, though around 27% appeared at low frequency elsewhere.

The CDR3 contains 13 residues. V was pared by 2 bases and J by 4 bases, with 8 bases between. Germline-derived CDR1 and CDR2 are SGHAT and FQNNGV. There are a few counts of this clone. Its specificity is unknown. V gene TRBV11-2 combines with J gene TRBJ1-2; the D gene is possibly TRBD1 (5 bases). Sequenced material: CD4+ T cells from blood buffy coats. The TCR sequence derives from a human donor in good health. DNA of the CDR3: TGTGCCAGCAGCTTACAGGGCCCCTATGGCTACACCTTC. It specifies CASSLQGPYGYTF.